A selection of T cell receptor beta chains follows, all from one sample in a study of cytomegalovirus exposure and HLA in healthy donors. Repertoires were generated with immunoSEQ multiplex PCR, while TCRdb's copy carries only in-frame clones and drops some. The data hold about 140,000 clones, with 80% observed a single time. Sequenced sample: PBMCs. These receptors came from a woman aged 40 to 50 in good health and CMV-seronegative. Both conserved end residues are part of each CDR3. The D gene is left open where the match is weak. Clone size is stated in some rows and not others, as once, few, many or a class when expanded.

D gene,clone size,V gene,J gene,CDR3 DNA,CDR3 protein
.,.,TRBV28,TRBJ2-6,TGTGCCAGCAGTTCCTCCGGGGGGCTTGGGGCCAACGTCCTGACTTTC,CASSSSGGLGANVLTF
.,.,TRBV5-1,TRBJ2-1,TGCGCCAGCAGCTTGGAAGGGGGCAATGAGCAGTTCTTC,CASSLEGGNEQFF
.,.,TRBV4-2,TRBJ2-1,TGTGCCAGCAGCCCCGACTCTGGCGAGCAGTTCTTC,CASSPDSGEQFF
.,once,TRBV7-8,TRBJ2-7,TGTGCCAGCAGCACGTACAGGGCTGGGGATCGCGAGCAGTACTTC,CASSTYRAGDREQYF
TRBD2,few,TRBV19,TRBJ2-3,TGTGCCAGTAGTAGGGCCAGAACTAGCGGCTCAGATACGCAGTATTTT,CASSRARTSGSDTQYF
.,.,TRBV7-8,TRBJ2-7,TGTGCCAGCAGCTTGGCCAAGGAGAAGACGAGGGAGCAGTACTTC,CASSLAKEKTREQYF
.,once,TRBV11-2,TRBJ1-4,TGTGCCAGCAGGTTCTCGAGTGAAAAACTGTTTTTT,CASRFSSEKLFF
.,.,TRBV6-5,TRBJ1-6,TGTGCCAGCAGTTACTCGACACGTAATTCACCCCTCCACTTT,CASSYSTRNSPLHF
.,.,TRBV28,TRBJ2-2,TGTGCCAGCAGTTTGGCGGGGAACACCGGGGAGCTGTTTTTT,CASSLAGNTGELFF
TRBD1,.,TRBV4-3,TRBJ2-1,TGCGCCAGCAGCCGGTCGGACAGGGGCGATGAGCAGTTCTTC,CASSRSDRGDEQFF
TRBD2,.,TRBV6-5,TRBJ2-3,TGTGCCAGCAGTTACGGCGGGAGAGGCACAGATACGCAGTATTTT,CASSYGGRGTDTQYF
.,once,TRBV11-2,TRBJ2-1,TGTGCCAGCAGCTTAAACCGGGCTAGCGCAAATGAGCAGTTCTTC,CASSLNRASANEQFF
TRBD2,.,TRBV5-3,TRBJ2-1,TGTGCCAGAAGCGCAGGACTAGCGGGATACTTCGATGAGCAGTTCTTC,CARSAGLAGYFDEQFF